The 8 T cell receptor beta chains in this list originate from one sample, sequenced in a study of T cells expressing NK-cell markers. After re-calling the 5' RACE reads, TCRdb lists one entry per CDR3 protein, DNA absent. The sample totals about 190,000 distinct CDR3 sequences; its top ten clones hold 20% to 25%. Sequences were obtained from blood T cells: a sorted CD56 or NKG2C T cell subset, CD4+ or CD8+ T cells, or bulk PBMC T cells (not recorded which). These receptor sequences come from a man aged 18 to 69 in good health.

The chain is built from TRBV20-1 and TRBJ2-7. The CDR3 runs 13 residues. Germline values: CDR1 DFQATT, CDR2 SNEGSKA (reference sequence). The CDR3 loop is CSARPIGLYEQYF.

CDR3 sequence reads: CASSQGTGGGQPQHF. The V gene is TRBV3-1, the J gene TRBJ1-5; TCRdb outputs TRBD1, but without DNA this stays unchecked. CDR3 length: 15 residues. Germline CDR1 LGHDT, CDR2 YNNKEL (reference sequence).

J is TRBJ1-1 and V is TRBV5-1; checking the TCRdb D call of TRBD1 is not possible without DNA. The CDR3 totals 12 residues. Germline V CDR1 and CDR2: SGHRS, YFSETQ. The CDR3 sequence is CASSWTGTEAFF.

This chain uses TRBV6-5 with TRBJ2-2. The CDR3 covers 14 residues. CDR1 MNHEY and CDR2 SVGAGI come from the germline V gene. The CDR3 loop is CASSTELNTGELFF.

The gene calls are TRBV19 and TRBJ1-5. Germline CDR1 LNHDA, CDR2 SQIVND (reference sequence). This CDR3 contains 14 residues. This CDR3 is CASNWGNSNQPQHF.

This chain uses TRBV12-3 or TRBV12-4 with TRBJ2-1; TCRdb lists TRBD1, though no DNA is available to test this call. There are 14 residues in the CDR3. CDR3 sequence: CASSLAGGWDEQFF.

The chain employs TRBV7-9 and TRBJ1-2; TCRdb returns TRBD1, unconfirmable since there is no DNA. This CDR3 has 15 residues. Germline CDR1 is SEHNR and CDR2 is FQNEAQ (reference sequence). CDR3 protein: CASSLAIRDTEGYTF.

This chain connects TRBV25-1 to TRBJ1-6; absent DNA, TCRdb's TRBD1 call cannot be checked. CDR1 and CDR2 from the germline V gene are MGHDK and SYGVNS. The CDR3 is made up of 16 amino acids. The CDR3 region is CASRGTGGTNNSPLHF. The full variable domain, in which reference TRBV25-1 and TRBJ1-6 provide the parts outside the CDR3, is EADIYQTPRYLVIGTGKKITLECSQTMGHDKMYWYQQDPGMELHLIHYSYGVNSTEKGDLSSESTVSRIRTEHFPLTLESARPSHTSQYLCASRGTGGTNNSPLHFGNGTRLTVT.